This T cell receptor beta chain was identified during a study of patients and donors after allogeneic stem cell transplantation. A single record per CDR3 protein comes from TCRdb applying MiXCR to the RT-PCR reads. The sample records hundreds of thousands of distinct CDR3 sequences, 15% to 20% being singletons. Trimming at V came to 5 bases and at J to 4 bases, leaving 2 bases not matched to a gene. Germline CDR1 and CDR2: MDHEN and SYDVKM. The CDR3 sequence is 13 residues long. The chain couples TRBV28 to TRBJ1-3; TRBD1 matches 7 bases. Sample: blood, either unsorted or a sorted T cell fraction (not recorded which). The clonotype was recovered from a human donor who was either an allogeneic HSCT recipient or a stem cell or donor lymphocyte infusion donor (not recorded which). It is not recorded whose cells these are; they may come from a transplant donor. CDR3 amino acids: CASSEGAGNTIYF. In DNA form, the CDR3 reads TGTGCCAGCAGTGAGGGGGCGGGAAACACCATATATTTT.